The next 26 T cell receptor beta chains were all read from a single sample in a study of T-cell memory formation after mild COVID-19. TCRdb used MiXCR to reprocess the 5' RACE reads, holding one entry per CDR3 protein. The sample has around 410,000 distinct CDR3 sequences; about a quarter are singletons. Material for sequencing was PBMCs or a T cell subset sorted from them (not recorded which). The receptors come from an adult woman who had mild COVID-19 (a few samples of this study predate the infection). Cell type and time point are not known.

This chain links TRBV11-2 with TRBJ1-1; D is ambiguous. V was trimmed by 5 bases and J by 5 bases, leaving 15 bases between them. This CDR3 has 14 amino acids. Germline CDR1 and CDR2: SGHAT and FQNNGV. DNA of the CDR3: TGTGCCAGCAGCGAGAGAAGAAGTCGGACTGAAGCTTTCTTT. Translation: CASSERRSRTEAFF.

At least ten counts were recorded for this clonotype. The chain joins TRBV3-1 to TRBJ2-7; the D is unclear. Between the trimmed V and J ends, which lost 3 bases and 1 base, there was a span of 10 bases. The length of the CDR3 is 14 residues. From germline, CDR1 is LGHDT and CDR2 YNNKEL (reference sequence). CDR3 sequence: CASSQFGPSYEQYF. In DNA, the CDR3 is TGTGCCAGCAGCCAGTTCGGACCGTCCTACGAGCAGTACTTC.

The chain uses TRBV20-1 and TRBJ1-1, with D unclear. The CDR3 runs to 15 residues. Trimming left V 3 bases short and J 4 bases short, with 18 bases between. Germline CDR1 DFQATT, CDR2 SNEGSKA (reference sequence). In DNA form, the CDR3 reads TGCAGTGCTAGTGACCCTATGAGGGTCGGCACTGAAGCTTTCTTT. This sequence encodes CSASDPMRVGTEAFF.

A few counts support this clonotype. The CDR3 DNA sequence: TGTGCCAGCAGCCCCCGGCCCCTGTTCAGGGGGCATGAGCAGTTCTTC. It codes for CASSPRPLFRGHEQFF. This rearrangement joins TRBV7-9 to TRBJ2-1; TRBD1 aligns across 8 bases. The V and J ends lost 5 bases and 8 bases, in that order; junction bases with no gene match: 14. The CDR3 runs 16 residues. Germline V CDR1 and CDR2: SEHNR, FQNEAQ (reference sequence).

This chain connects TRBV12-3 or TRBV12-4 to TRBJ1-2; TRBD1 agrees at 10 bases. J lost 4 bases, V lost 5 bases, and 4 bases had no gene match. The CDR3 is made up of 14 amino acids. CDR3 sequence: CASSRQGATYGYTF. The CDR3 nucleotides read TGTGCCAGCAGTCGACAGGGGGCAACCTATGGCTACACCTTC.

The chain employs TRBV20-1 and TRBJ1-1, with D possibly matching TRBD1 (6 bases). Germline V CDR1 and CDR2: DFQATT, SNEGSKA (reference sequence). Trimming cost V 3 bases and J 5 bases, with 19 bases left between them. CDR3 length: 15 amino acids. This CDR3 is CSASNRGRGRTEAFF. The DNA for the CDR3 is TGCAGTGCTAGTAACCGGGGGCGCGGGAGAACTGAAGCTTTCTTT.

The chain combines TRBV30 with TRBJ1-1; the D gene is possibly TRBD1 (6 bases). CDR1 GTSNPN and CDR2 SVGIG come from the germline V gene (reference sequence). Trimming shortened V by 1 base and J by 1 base, and 13 bases separated the two germline ends. The CDR3 has 15 amino acids. The CDR3 DNA is TGTGCCTGGAGTGGGGGACAACACCCGAACACTGAAGCTTTCTTT. Protein sequence: CAWSGGQHPNTEAFF.

This chain connects TRBV29-1 to TRBJ1-1; tentatively, D is TRBD1 (5 bases). The CDR3 length is 12 residues. The V end was cut by 4 bases, the J end by 2 bases, with 8 bases between. Germline assignment: CDR1 SQVTM and CDR2 ANQGSEA. CDR3 sequence (DNA): TGCAGCGTTGGGGGGATCAACACTGAAGCTTTCTTT. Protein product: CSVGGINTEAFF.

This chain joins TRBV29-1 and TRBJ2-2, with 7 bases lining up with TRBD1. V shed 7 bases, J shed 0 bases, and the junction held 11 bases outside the gene matches. CDR1 and CDR2 from the germline V gene are SQVTM and ANQGSEA. CDR3 length: 16 amino acids. The CDR3 protein is CSANLQGTANTGELFF. In DNA, the CDR3 is TGCAGCGCTAACCTACAGGGGACAGCGAACACCGGGGAGCTGTTTTTT.

This clonotype was observed a handful of times. This chain links TRBV30 with TRBJ2-1; 8 nucleotides line up with TRBD2. With V trimmed by 5 bases and J by 10 bases, 13 bases remained unmatched. Per the germline V gene, CDR1 is GTSNPN and CDR2 is SVGIG (reference sequence). This CDR3 is built from 14 residues. CDR3 sequence: CAWGGVAGGLEQFF. Here the CDR3 DNA reads TGTGCCTGGGGCGGGGTTGCGGGAGGCCTAGAGCAGTTCTTC.

This clonotype was observed a few times. The V and J genes are TRBV10-2 and TRBJ1-1; D ambiguous. Deletions cut 4 bases from V and 5 bases from J, with 11 bases between. CDR3 length: 13 amino acids. Germline V CDR1 and CDR2: WSHSY, SAAADI. CDR3 amino acids: CASSATEVTEAFF. The DNA of the CDR3 is TGCGCCAGCAGTGCCACGGAGGTGACTGAAGCTTTCTTT.

For the CDR3, the DNA is TGTGCCAGCAGCTCTCCCCGGAGGCTGAGCTCCTACGAGCAGTACTTC. It codes for CASSSPRRLSSYEQYF. The chain is built from TRBV7-9 and TRBJ2-7, with D possibly TRBD2 on 5 matching bases. Germline V gene lookup returns CDR1 SEHNR and CDR2 FQNEAQ (reference sequence). The CDR3 is 16 amino acids. Trimming took 4 bases from V and 0 from J, leaving 16 bases between them.

The rearrangement joins TRBV6-2 or TRBV6-3 to TRBJ2-7, with D tentatively TRBD1 or TRBD2 (6 bases each). V lost 2 bases, J lost 3 bases, and 11 bases lay in between. The CDR3 totals 14 residues. In germline, CDR1 is MNHEY, CDR2 SVGEGT. CDR3 nucleotides: TGTGCCAGCAGTTACAACGGGGGCAACTACGAGCAGTACTTC. Protein: CASSYNGGNYEQYF.

J is TRBJ1-2 and V is TRBV12-3 or TRBV12-4; D remains unclear. V was pared by 5 bases and J by 10 bases, with 11 bases between. This CDR3 contains 11 residues. Here the CDR3 DNA reads TGTGCCAGCAGTCCTTTAGATCTCTACACCTTC. It translates to CASSPLDLYTF.

This clonotype has only a few counts. The chain links TRBV7-2 to TRBJ1-3; TRBD1 might be the D (6 bases). The germline V and J ends were trimmed by 2 bases and 4 bases, with 21 bases remaining between them. CDR3 length: 18 amino acids. CDR1 is SGHTA and CDR2 is FQGNSA in the germline V gene. As DNA, the CDR3 is TGTGCCAGCAGCTTATCCATTTGGGGAGCAACAGGGGGAAACACCATATATTTT. This gives the protein CASSLSIWGATGGNTIYF.

The CDR3 here is CASSLERIPDTQYF. Here the CDR3 DNA reads TGTGCCAGCAGCTTAGAGAGGATACCTGATACGCAGTATTTT. This chain connects TRBV7-8 to TRBJ2-3; D gene uncertain. The CDR3 is made up of 14 amino acids. Germline CDR1 is SGHVS and CDR2 is FQNEAQ. Trimming shortened V by 1 base and J by 6 bases, and 11 bases separated the two germline ends.

The genes are TRBV4-2 and TRBJ2-7, with D possibly TRBD2 on 6 matching bases. CDR1 and CDR2 from the germline V gene are LGHNA and YNFKEQ. Trimming removed 1 base at V and 6 bases at J, with 22 bases between. This CDR3 is built from 17 residues. CDR3 DNA sequence: TGTGCCAGCAGCCAAGCGAAGATACGGGAGCGGTTATGCGAGCAGTACTTC. Translated: CASSQAKIRERLCEQYF.

The chain uses TRBV7-9 and TRBJ2-1; TRBD2 aligns across 9 bases. V lost 8 bases, J lost 7 bases, and 6 bases stayed unmatched. Germline values: CDR1 SEHNR, CDR2 FQNEAQ (reference sequence). The CDR3 consists of 13 residues. The CDR3 region has the DNA TGTGCCAGCTATGGACTAGCGAAGAATGAGCAGTTCTTC. It codes for CASYGLAKNEQFF.

This clonotype has only a few counts. The genes are TRBV27 and TRBJ2-5, with 7 bases that match TRBD1. CDR1 and CDR2 (germline): MNHEY, SMNVEV (reference sequence). CDR3 length: 16 amino acids. The trim removed 5 bases at V and 0 bases at J, leaving 9 bases unmatched. CDR3 amino acids: CASSTAGTEYQETQYF. CDR3 bases: TGTGCCAGCAGTACCGCCGGGACAGAGTACCAAGAGACCCAGTACTTC.

The count of this clonotype is one. The chain links TRBV2 to TRBJ2-1, with D unresolved. The germline V gene encodes CDR1 SNHLY and CDR2 FYNNEI. The CDR3 has 11 residues. V was cut by 5 bases and J by 9 bases, with 8 bases left in between. The CDR3 DNA sequence: TGTGCCAGCAGTCCGGGCTTTGAGCAGTTCTTC. Its translation is CASSPGFEQFF.

The chain employs TRBV7-2 and TRBJ2-7, with D perhaps matching TRBD2 (5 bases). V dropped 5 bases and J dropped 3 bases, with 17 bases sitting between them. The CDR3 is 15 amino acids. Germline V gene sequence: CDR1 SGHTA, CDR2 FQGNSA. The DNA of the CDR3 is TGTGCCAGCAGCCCCAGCCCCGCCGGGAACTACGAGCAGTACTTC. Its protein product is CASSPSPAGNYEQYF. The full variable domain, in which reference TRBV7-2 and TRBJ2-7 provide the parts outside the CDR3, is GAGVSQSPSNKVTEKGKDVELRCDPISGHTALYWYRQSLGQGLEFLIYFQGNSAPDKSGLPSDRFSAERTGGSVSTLTIQRTQQEDSAVYLCASSPSPAGNYEQYFGPGTRLTVT.

The CDR3 spells CSARRLNTGELFF. CDR3 DNA: TGCAGTGCTAGACGTCTGAACACCGGGGAGCTGTTTTTT. The chain carries TRBV20-1 and TRBJ2-2, with D hard to call. The CDR3 is made up of 13 amino acids. The V and J ends lost 2 bases and 1 base respectively, with 5 bases between them. Germline V lookup: CDR1 DFQATT, CDR2 SNEGSKA (reference sequence).

The CDR3 loop reads CASSLDSGRAGYEQYF. CDR3 sequence (DNA): TGTGCCAGCAGCTTAGACAGCGGGAGGGCCGGGTACGAGCAGTACTTC. This chain connects TRBV7-2 to TRBJ2-7, with 10 positions matching TRBD2. The CDR3 sequence is 16 residues long. Germline loops: CDR1 SGHTA, CDR2 FQGNSA. V shed 1 base, J shed 4 bases, and the junction held 7 bases outside the gene matches.

This clonotype was detected a few times. The V gene is TRBV7-8, the J gene TRBJ2-1; D is undetermined. The germline V gene encodes CDR1 SGHVS and CDR2 FQNEAQ. This CDR3 is 13 amino acids long. With 4 bases removed from V and 5 bases from J, the gap between germline ends came to 9 bases. CDR3 region: CASSYQKHNEQFF. The CDR3 DNA follows: TGTGCCAGCAGCTATCAAAAGCACAATGAGCAGTTCTTC. Filled out from reference TRBV7-8 and TRBJ2-1, the complete variable domain reads GAGVSQSPRYKVAKRGQDVALRCDPISGHVSLFWYQQALGQGPEFLTYFQNEAQLDKSGLPSDRFFAERPEGSVSTLKIQRTQQEDSAVYLCASSYQKHNEQFFGPGTRLTVL.

In this sample, this clonotype turned up many times. J is TRBJ1-5 and V is TRBV5-1, with a possible D match to TRBD1 (5 bases). The V gene's germline CDR1 is SGHRS and CDR2 YFSETQ. This CDR3 is 14 amino acids long. V lost 0 bases, J lost 2 bases, and 6 bases lay in between. The CDR3 protein is CASSLGGGNQPQHF. CDR3 nucleotide sequence: TGCGCCAGCAGCTTGGGAGGGGGCAATCAGCCCCAGCATTTT.

This rearrangement joins TRBV11-3 to TRBJ1-1, with 8 bases identical to TRBD1. Germline V gene lookup returns CDR1 SGHNT and CDR2 YENEEA. Losses at the gene ends were 2 bases for V and 1 base for J; bases not matched to a gene: 3. This CDR3 is built from 15 residues. This CDR3 reads CASSLSGTGNTEAFF. Here the CDR3 DNA reads TGTGCCAGCAGCTTAAGCGGGACAGGGAACACTGAAGCTTTCTTT.